Each of the 19 T cell receptor beta chains below was sequenced from the same sample in a study of blood T cells in healthy people across ages. PCR was performed a second time for roughly 6 to 12 cycles using a sample-barcoded 5' primer and a J-beta primer mix. TCRdb re-analysed the 5' RACE reads in MiXCR, keeping a single row per CDR3 protein. Here the sample spans hundreds of thousands of distinct CDR3 sequences, over 40% being singletons. The material sequenced was blood. The receptors were sampled from a woman aged 80 or over in good health.

This clonotype was counted ten times or more. The rearrangement uses TRBV28 and TRBJ1-5; D may be TRBD1 (6 bases). CDR3 length: 14 residues. Germline V CDR1 and CDR2: MDHEN, SYDVKM. Trimming took 6 bases from V and 2 from J, leaving 11 bases between them. The CDR3 reads CASSWEGGNQPQHF. CDR3 nucleotides: TGTGCCAGCAGCTGGGAGGGGGGCAATCAGCCCCAGCATTTT.

This clonotype has at least ten counts. This chain uses TRBV5-1 with TRBJ2-1, with D tentatively TRBD2 (6 bases). Germline V gene data show CDR1 as SGHRS and CDR2 as YFSETQ. The V end was cut by 0 bases, the J end by 9 bases, with 10 bases between. This CDR3 is 13 amino acids long. For the CDR3, the DNA is TGCGCCAGCAGCTTGGATACAGCGGGTGAGCAGTTCTTC. It translates to CASSLDTAGEQFF.

The J gene is TRBJ2-5, the V gene TRBV18, with TRBD1 identical over 7 bases. V lost 5 bases and J lost 1; bases outside the gene matches: 7. This CDR3 region has 15 residues. Germline V gives CDR1 KGHSH, CDR2 LQKENI. The CDR3 DNA sequence: TGTGCCAGCTCATCCCGGCAGGGGGTCCAAGAGACCCAGTACTTC. This codes for CASSSRQGVQETQYF.

This chain connects TRBV4-3 to TRBJ1-2; a possible D gene is TRBD1 (6 bases). Germline CDR1 and CDR2: LGHNA and YSLEER. The length of the CDR3 is 18 residues. V lost 1 base, J lost 2 bases, and 20 bases lay in between. CDR3 in DNA: TGCGCCAGCAGCCAAGCTCCCGGTGGAACAGGGCCCAACTATGGCTACACCTTC. It is translated as CASSQAPGGTGPNYGYTF.

This rearrangement joins TRBV12-3 or TRBV12-4 to TRBJ2-3; no firm D call. The CDR3 has 18 amino acids. Between the trimmed V and J ends, which lost 7 bases and 0 bases, there was a span of 23 bases. In DNA, the CDR3 is TGTGCCAGCACCTCGGTGGGTCCGCTCTGGGCTAGCACAGATACGCAGTATTTT. Translation: CASTSVGPLWASTDTQYF.

The CDR3 DNA follows: TGCAGTGCTTTGCCCGGGGCCATGATAGAGAGGTACAATGAGCAGTTCTTC. The encoded protein is CSALPGAMIERYNEQFF. The V call is TRBV20-1, the J call TRBJ2-1, with D possibly being TRBD1 or TRBD2 (5 bases each). V lost 5 bases, J lost 4 bases, and 24 bases lay in between. CDR3 length: 17 amino acids. Germline CDR1 and CDR2: DFQATT and SNEGSKA (reference sequence).

The J gene is TRBJ2-7, the V gene TRBV4-3; D remains unclear. The germline gives CDR1 LGHNA, CDR2 YSLEER. The CDR3 contains 15 residues. V lost 1 base, J lost 0 bases, and 10 bases lay in between. CDR3 sequence (DNA): TGCGCCAGCAGCCAAGTTACGGATAGCTCCTACGAGCAGTACTTC. This codes for CASSQVTDSSYEQYF.

The chain employs TRBV24-1 and TRBJ1-1; weak D call: TRBD1 (5 bases). This CDR3 is built from 14 residues. Trimming took 11 bases from V and 1 from J, leaving 16 bases between them. Germline V gene data show CDR1 as KGHDR and CDR2 as SFDVKD. The CDR3 spells CAIRDHLGNTEAFF. The DNA of the CDR3 is TGTGCCATCCGGGACCACCTCGGGAACACTGAAGCTTTCTTT.

The sample holds a few counts of this clonotype. V usage is TRBV5-1 and J usage is TRBJ1-1; 7 nucleotides line up with TRBD1. CDR1 is SGHRS, CDR2 YFSETQ, per germline. The V and J ends lost 7 bases and 0 bases, in that order; junction bases with no gene match: 12. The CDR3 contains 16 residues. CDR3 in amino acids: CASRPRQGTMNTEAFF. The CDR3 bases are TGCGCCAGCCGACCTCGACAGGGAACTATGAACACTGAAGCTTTCTTT.

This clonotype was seen ten or more times. The chain uses TRBV20-1 and TRBJ2-1, with D maybe TRBD2 (6 bases). This CDR3 region has 14 residues. Trimming pared 4 bases from V and 1 base from J, leaving 11 bases between. The germline CDR1 and CDR2 sequences are DFQATT and SNEGSKA (reference sequence). CDR3 DNA: TGCAGTGCTATAACTAGCTCGTCCTACAATGAGCAGTTCTTC. Translated: CSAITSSSYNEQFF.

This clonotype was seen a few times. The genes are TRBV4-2 and TRBJ2-7; D is uncertain. Germline lookup yields CDR1 LGHNA and CDR2 YNFKEQ. Between the trimmed V and J ends, which lost 1 base and 7 bases, there was a span of 20 bases. The CDR3 sequence is 16 residues long. The CDR3 reads CASSQVDDPKGNEQYF. In DNA form, the CDR3 reads TGTGCCAGCAGCCAAGTGGACGATCCCAAAGGGAATGAGCAGTACTTC.

The chain links TRBV29-1 to TRBJ2-4; D unclear. The J call may be faulty, since TRBJ2-5 better matches the DNA end. This CDR3 spans 11 amino acids. The germline V gene encodes CDR1 SQVTM and CDR2 ANQGSEA. The CDR3 region has the DNA TGCAGCGTTGACAGGAAAGAGACCCAGTACTTC. Amino acids: CSVDRKETQYF.

The chain combines TRBV6-4 with TRBJ2-1; TRBD2 matches at 10 bases. The CDR3 extends over 14 amino acids. Losses at the gene ends were 3 bases for V and 7 bases for J; bases not matched to a gene: 3. From germline, CDR1 is MRHNA and CDR2 SNTAGT. The CDR3 spells CASSEQRGGNEQFF. CDR3 in DNA: TGTGCCAGCAGTGAACAGCGGGGGGGAAATGAGCAGTTCTTC.

Notes on this clonotype: A read error may be the cause here, since a much bigger clone is one base away. The chain carries TRBV7-3 and TRBJ2-1, with D hard to call. Looked up from germline, CDR1 is SGHTA and CDR2 is FQGTGA. The V gene lost 1 base and the J gene lost 5 bases, with 15 bases spanning the gap. The CDR3 has 16 residues. CDR3 coding DNA: TGTGCCAGCAGCTTAAGAGACTTCACATCGAACAATGAGCAGTTCTTC. This sequence encodes CASSLRDFTSNNEQFF.

This clonotype was picked up many times. The CDR3 loop reads CASSPLAGLYNEQFF. The DNA for the CDR3 is TGTGCCAGCAGCCCCCTAGCGGGACTCTACAATGAGCAGTTCTTC. The chain is built from TRBV9 and TRBJ2-1; TRBD2 agrees at 9 bases. In germline, CDR1 is SGDLS, CDR2 YYNGEE. V lost 4 bases to trimming and J lost 3 bases; unmatched junction nucleotides: 5. This CDR3 contains 15 residues.

V is TRBV18 and J is TRBJ2-5, with a weak D call TRBD2 (6 bases). The V gene lost 4 bases and the J gene lost 3 bases, with 6 bases spanning the gap. CDR3 length: 12 residues. The V gene's germline CDR1 is KGHSH and CDR2 LQKENI. The CDR3 nucleotides read TGTGCCAGCTCACTAGCGGAAGAGACCCAGTACTTC. Its protein product is CASSLAEETQYF. The full variable domain, its missing parts supplied by reference TRBV18 and TRBJ2-5, is NAGVMQNPRHLVRRRGQEARLRCSPMKGHSHVYWYRQLPEEGLKFMVYLQKENIIDESGMPKERFSAEFPKEGPSILRIQQVVRGDSAAYFCASSLAEETQYFGPGTRLLVL.

The J gene is TRBJ2-2, the V gene TRBV7-6; D is uncertain. Trimming took 6 bases from V and 6 from J, leaving 17 bases between them. Per germline, CDR1 SGHVS and CDR2 FNYEAQ. This CDR3 region has 15 residues. The DNA for the CDR3 is TGTGCCAGCAGTGTCGTGGGTTTAGGGTCCGGGGAGCTGTTTTTT. Protein sequence: CASSVVGLGSGELFF.

This chain joins TRBV20-1 and TRBJ2-2; 8 nucleotides match TRBD2. The germline V gene has CDR1 DFQATT and CDR2 SNEGSKA (reference sequence). The CDR3 totals 14 residues. The trim removed 3 bases at V and 7 bases at J, leaving 7 bases unmatched. In DNA, the CDR3 is TGCAGTGCTAGCGACACCCGGGGGGGCGGGGAGCTGTTTTTT. It encodes CSASDTRGGGELFF.

This clonotype was seen just once. Just one base apart from a much larger clone, this may be a read error. This chain joins TRBV5-1 and TRBJ2-3, with D tentatively TRBD1 or TRBD2 (5 bases each). Trimming removed 1 base from V and 3 bases from J, with 12 bases in between. Per germline, CDR1 SGHRS and CDR2 YFSETQ. This CDR3 contains 15 residues. CDR3 amino acids: CASSLHARETDTQYF. The DNA of the CDR3 is TGCGCCAGCAGCTTGCATGCCAGGGAGACAGATACGCAGTATTTT.